Shown below are 13 T cell receptor beta chains from a single sample sequenced in a study of CD8+ T cells in alopecia areata. It was with CD4, CD8alpha, NKG2D, NKG2ACE and other markers that pooled cutaneous lymph node cells were sorted. Extraction and reverse transcription of RNA yielded cDNA as the sequencing template. The table came from immunoSEQ multiplex PCR; TCRdb's copy has only in-frame clones and leaves some out. The sample presents more than 250,000 clones, none singletons. Sequenced material: CD4+ T cells sorted from a lymph node. Every receptor here comes from a C3H/HeJ mouse with alopecia areata. The strain's MHC haplotype is H2-k.

About this clone itself: Any gene name here is a mouse gene name. The read halts 4 residues ahead of the CDR3 end, with the missing end drawn from the germline J gene. The rearrangement uses TRBV31 and TRBJ2-3; D not certain. The germline CDR1 and CDR2 sequences are GKSSPN and SITVG. V was shortened by 2 bases and J by 2 bases, with 5 bases between the two germline ends. This CDR3 is 12 amino acids long. The DNA read from the CDR3 is TGTGCCTGGAGTTACAATGCAGAA. It encodes CAWSYNAE. The CDR3 in full is CAWSYNAETLYF.

In its sample, this clone was seen a few times. The genes are named according to mouse. Read sequence stops 4 residues before the CDR3 end, and the germline J gene provides the missing end. The gene calls are TRBV1 and TRBJ2-1, with 8 bases that match TRBD2. Germline V lookup: CDR1 NSQYPW, CDR2 LRSPGD (reference sequence). J lost 3 bases, V lost 0 bases, and 4 bases had no gene match. The CDR3 runs 16 residues. CDR3 DNA, as far as it was read: TGCACCTGCAGTGCAGATAAACTGGGGGTCTATGCT. Translating gives CTCSADKLGVYA. The CDR3 in its entirety is CTCSADKLGVYAEQFF.

Points on this clone: The genes are named according to mouse. The CDR3 end lies 4 residues beyond the end of the read and is filled in from the germline J gene. The gene calls are TRBV13-3 and TRBJ2-3; 9 bases map to TRBD2. CDR1 and CDR2 (germline): NNHDY, SYVADS. The junction had 5 bases not matched to a gene; V was cut back by 2 bases and J by 4 bases. The CDR3 consists of 15 residues. The chain's CDR3 is CASSERLGDPETLYF. The CDR3 DNA, read in part, is TGTGCCAGCAGTGAGAGACTGGGGGATCCAGAA.

Notes on this clone: The genes are named according to mouse. The missing CDR3 end, 4 residues past where the read stops, is filled in from the germline J gene. Additional DNA sequences in this sample encode the identical CDR3. The chain is built from TRBV13-1 and TRBJ2-3; possible D gene TRBD2, 6 bases. The V gene lost 0 bases and the J gene lost 1 base, with 9 bases spanning the gap. CDR1 is NSHNY, CDR2 SYGAGN, per germline. CDR3 length: 15 amino acids. The sequenced part of the CDR3 DNA is TGTGCCAGCAGTGATGCGTCTGGGGGTGCAGAA. It translates to CASSDASGGAE. The CDR3 as a whole reads CASSDASGGAETLYF.

Turning to this clone: Mouse gene names and germline throughout. The read stops 4 residues short of the end of the CDR3; the missing end is completed from the germline J gene. The chain employs TRBV13-1 and TRBJ2-2, with D tentatively TRBD2 (7 bases). Germline V gene data show CDR1 as NSHNY and CDR2 as SYGAGN. The CDR3 extends over 15 amino acids. Trimming left V 1 base short and J 6 bases short, with 13 bases between. CDR3 protein: CASSDSGGHPGQLYF. The sequenced CDR3 bases are TGTGCCAGCAGTGATTCTGGGGGCCACCCCGGG.

This clone appeared a few times. Gene labels here are mouse ones. The read terminates 4 residues before the CDR3 end, so the remaining end is supplied by the germline J gene. The genes are TRBV19 and TRBJ2-7; 12 bases line up with TRBD2. The CDR3 sequence is 15 residues long. CDR1 and CDR2 (germline): FNHDT, SITEND (reference sequence). Germline trimming cut 4 bases from V and 2 bases from J; bases unmatched to any gene: 4. The CDR3 sequence is CASSPGLGGPYEQYF. The part of the CDR3 DNA that was read is TGTGCCAGCAGTCCGGGACTGGGGGGCCCCTAT. Together with reference TRBV19 and TRBJ2-7, the CDR3 gives the full variable domain: GGIITQTPKFLIGQEGQKLTLKCQQNFNHDTMYWYRQDSGKGLRLIYYSITENDLQKGDLSEGYDASREKKSSFSLTVTSAQKNEMAVFLCASSPGLGGPYEQYFGPGTRLTVL.

This clone showed up just a few times. Any gene name here is a mouse gene name. The CDR3 extends 4 residues past the end of the read, so its final part is completed from the germline J gene. The J gene is TRBJ2-7, the V gene TRBV19, with TRBD1 identical over 9 bases. The CDR3 length is 13 residues. V was pared by 5 bases and J by 2 bases, with 2 bases of the junction left unmatched. Germline CDR1 reads FNHDT; CDR2 reads SITEND (reference sequence). Here the CDR3 reads CASRGQGTYEQYF. Incomplete CDR3 DNA: TGTGCCAGCAGAGGACAGGGGACCTAT.

The sample holds a few counts of this clone. The junction and the germline gene differ at one end; a read error may be behind it. Genes here carry mouse names. The read terminates 4 residues ahead of where the CDR3 ends, so the germline J gene completes it. The chain couples TRBV13-1 to TRBJ2-1; 8 bases line up with TRBD1. Germline V gene lookup returns CDR1 NSHNY and CDR2 SYGAGN. The CDR3 extends over 14 amino acids. CDR3 sequence reads: CASGDAGGDAEQFF. Incomplete CDR3 DNA: TGTGCCAGCGGTGATGCAGGGGGCGATGCT.

This clone occurred many times. Germline and genes here are mouse. Sequencing ends 4 residues short of the CDR3 end; the germline J gene provides the rest. V usage is TRBV13-3 and J usage is TRBJ1-2; 10 bases are a match to TRBD1. Germline assignment: CDR1 NNHDY and CDR2 SYVADS. V lost 6 bases, J lost 3 bases, and 8 bases stayed unmatched. The CDR3 runs 15 residues. CDR3 loop: CASKGQGTSDSDYTF. CDR3 bases read: TGTGCCAGCAAGGGACAGGGGACCTCAGACTCC.

This clone was detected only a few times. The genes are named according to mouse. Read data end 4 residues before the CDR3 end; the end is taken from the germline J gene. The chain uses TRBV13-1 and TRBJ1-1, with 8 bases lining up with TRBD1. Germline CDR1 reads NSHNY; CDR2 reads SYGAGN. V dropped 3 bases and J dropped 2; count of bases not matched to a gene: 3. The CDR3 spans 14 residues. CDR3 amino acids: CASSGAGGNTEVFF. The CDR3 bases that were read are TGTGCCAGCAGTGGGGCAGGGGGCAACACA.

About this clone itself: Gene names are the mouse ones. The read stops 4 residues short of the end of the CDR3; the missing end is completed from the germline J gene. The chain recombines TRBV19 with TRBJ2-1; 13 bases are a match to TRBD2. CDR1 and CDR2 (germline): FNHDT, SITEND (reference sequence). This CDR3 has 15 amino acids. CDR3 bases read: TGTGCCAGCAGCTCCCGGGACTGGGGGGGAGCT. Translating it yields CASSSRDWGGA. From start to end, the CDR3 is CASSSRDWGGAEQFF. Full variable domain (missing parts from reference TRBV19 and TRBJ2-1): GGIITQTPKFLIGQEGQKLTLKCQQNFNHDTMYWYRQDSGKGLRLIYYSITENDLQKGDLSEGYDASREKKSSFSLTVTSAQKNEMAVFLCASSSRDWGGAEQFFGPGTRLTVL.

This clone occurred a few times. Germline and genes here are mouse. With the read ending 4 residues before the CDR3 end, the germline J gene is used to fill in that end. Distinct nucleotide sequences in the sample also encode this CDR3. The rearrangement links TRBV5 to TRBJ2-5; 7 bases match TRBD2. Germline CDR1 and CDR2: LGHNA and YNLKQL (reference sequence). The CDR3 loop spans 14 amino acids. The CDR3 bases that were read are TGTGCCAGCAGCCAAGACGGGACTGAAGAC. It codes for CASSQDGTED. The full CDR3 protein reads CASSQDGTEDTQYF.

Concerning this clone: The genes and germline here are from mouse. The read finishes 4 residues shy of the CDR3 end, and the germline J gene is used to complete it. The chain recombines TRBV13-3 with TRBJ2-1; 8 bases agree with TRBD2. The CDR3 is 15 amino acids. The V and J ends lost 2 bases and 5 bases, in that order; junction bases with no gene match: 6. From germline, CDR1 is NNHDY and CDR2 SYVADS. CDR3 DNA (partial): TGTGCCAGCAGTGAGCCGGGACTGGATGATGCT. Encoded protein: CASSEPGLDDA. The whole CDR3 protein reads CASSEPGLDDAEQFF.